The sequence of this T cell receptor beta chain was determined in a study of T cells in Graves' hyperthyroidism and ophthalmopathy. Study-wide points: The blood repertoire included most of the expanded thyroid clonotypes above 0.001.

As regards this clonotype: Its matching antigen is unknown. This clone may be a read error of a much larger clone one base away.

Exclusion of a patient resulted from uncontrolled infection, other autoimmune disease, pregnancy or lactation. The study based diagnoses on clinical symptoms, serum thyroxine and TRAb, thyroid ultrasound and orbital computed tomography. The PBMCs were taken from approximately 11 ml of fresh peripheral blood. The germline V gene has CDR1 DFQATT and CDR2 SNEGSKA (reference sequence). The CDR3 is made up of 14 amino acids. Template material for amplifying TCR beta CDR3 regions consisted of RNA transcripts. The HTBI primer set was used in a first-round RT-PCR of the TCR CDR3. Each CDR3 protein is one row after TCRdb ran MiXCR on the multiplex PCR reads. The sample contains 500,000 to 750,000 distinct CDR3 sequences, around a sixth of which appear only once.

The TCR was taken from a woman between 25 and 40 years old with Graves' hyperthyroidism. Sample: blood. This chain connects TRBV20-1 to TRBJ2-7, with 9 bases matching TRBD1. The DNA end is more similar to TRBJ2-1, so the J call may be wrong. The CDR3 sequence is CSASIGTGTHEQFF. The CDR3 region has the DNA TGCAGTGCTTCTATCGGGACAGGGACGCACGAGCAGTTCTTC.